This TCR beta chain originates from a study of cytomegalovirus exposure and HLA in healthy donors. Study-wide results and caveats: According to an earlier analysis, most TCR beta V segments yielded productive rearrangements about 90% or about 30% of the time.

A remark on this clone: Its antigen is not identified.

This CDR3 has 19 residues. Germline values: CDR1 LGHNA, CDR2 YSLEER. J was trimmed by 1 base and V by 1 base; bases with no gene match: 13. Each donor's status was that of a healthy bone marrow donor. PCR used 60 Vbeta primers and 13 Jbeta primers. Some clones are missing from TCRdb's copy, which holds only in-frame ones; the method was immunoSEQ multiplex PCR. The repertoire consists of around 67,000 clones, with 55% to 80% occurring once and the leading ten covering roughly 3%. The receptor comes from a woman between 45 and 60 years old in good health and CMV-seronegative. Sequencing was done on a sample of PBMCs. The chain links TRBV4-3 to TRBJ2-7; TRBD2 matches 10 bases. CDR3 protein: CASSQGGGLAGVNSYEQYF. CDR3 nucleotide sequence: TGCGCCAGCAGCCAAGGGGGTGGGCTAGCGGGGGTTAATTCCTACGAGCAGTACTTC.